These 14 T cell receptor beta chains share one sample of origin, sequenced in a study of TIL therapy for anti-PD-1-resistant metastatic lung cancer. This was the immunoSEQ v3 assay. The protocol was immunoSEQ multiplex PCR, while the TCRdb copy is restricted to in-frame clones and leaves out a portion. The sample consists of 55,000 to 70,000 clones, 87% of them appearing once. Time point: pre-treatment sample, taken before nivolumab and TIL therapy. The sample consisted of blood, taken at baseline. These receptors all come from a person aged 25-85 years with non-small cell lung cancer.

The CDR3 is CASSPGQAPNTGELFF. The DNA for the CDR3 is TGCGCCAGCAGCCCGGGGCAGGCCCCGAACACCGGGGAGCTGTTTTTT. The chain recombines TRBV5-1 with TRBJ2-2, with D possibly called TRBD1 or TRBD2 (5 bases each). The length of the CDR3 is 16 residues. V shed 4 bases and J shed 0 bases, with 13 bases lying between them. Looked up from germline, CDR1 is SGHRS and CDR2 is YFSETQ.

J is TRBJ2-7 and V is TRBV12-5; the match to TRBD1 covers 8 bases. V lost 6 bases and J lost 1; bases outside the gene matches: 2. This CDR3 spans 13 amino acids. From germline, CDR1 is LGHNT and CDR2 FRNRAP. DNA of the CDR3: TGTGCTAGTGGGCGGACAGGGTCCTACGAGCAGTACTTC. As protein: CASGRTGSYEQYF. The entire variable domain, with the rest obtained from reference TRBV12-5 and TRBJ2-7, is as follows: DARVTQTPRHKVTEMGQEVTMRCQPILGHNTVFWYRQTMMQGLELLAYFRNRAPLDDSGMPKDRFSAEMPDATLATLKIQPSEPRDSAVYFCASGRTGSYEQYFGPGTRLTVT.

V gene TRBV5-5 combines with J gene TRBJ2-5, with TRBD2 identical over 9 bases. The ends lost 1 base at V and 1 base at J; junction bases unmatched: 5. Per the germline V gene, CDR1 is SGHKS and CDR2 is YYEKEE (reference sequence). The CDR3 is 16 amino acids. CDR3 sequence (DNA): TGTGCCAGCAGCTTGTTTAGCGGGAGTCCCCAAGAGACCCAGTACTTC. Protein: CASSLFSGSPQETQYF.

J is TRBJ2-7 and V is TRBV19; either TRBD1 or TRBD2 may supply D (5 bases each). Per germline, CDR1 LNHDA and CDR2 SQIVND (reference sequence). Trimming took 4 bases from V and 4 from J, leaving 20 bases between them. There are 16 residues in the CDR3. The CDR3 nucleotides are TGTGCCAGTAGTACCTTTCCGGGGCTCTCGGGGTACGAGCAGTACTTC. Its protein is CASSTFPGLSGYEQYF.

The chain is built from TRBV14 and TRBJ1-2; 7 nucleotides match TRBD1. Germline CDR1 and CDR2: SGHDN and FVKESK. This CDR3 is built from 15 residues. V shed 3 bases and J 4 bases; nucleotides not matched to a gene: 8. CDR3: CASSQSRDSVYGYTF. The CDR3 DNA reads as TGTGCCAGCAGCCAGTCCCGGGACAGCGTCTATGGCTACACCTTC. Full variable domain (remainder filled in from reference TRBV14 and TRBJ1-2): EAGVTQFPSHSVIEKGQTVTLRCDPISGHDNLYWYRRVMGKEIKFLLHFVKESKQDESGMPNNRFLAERTGGTYSTLKVQPAELEDSGVYFCASSQSRDSVYGYTFGSGTRLTVV.

The chain uses TRBV2 and TRBJ2-2; D may correspond to TRBD1 or TRBD2 (5 bases each). Trimming removed 6 bases from V and 4 bases from J, with 15 bases in between. Germline CDR1 SNHLY, CDR2 FYNNEI. This CDR3 is 15 amino acids long. The CDR3 sequence is CASSGTVLFTGELFF. The CDR3 DNA sequence: TGTGCCAGCAGCGGGACGGTATTATTCACCGGGGAGCTGTTTTTT.

The chain couples TRBV5-4 to TRBJ2-1, with 8 bases that match TRBD1. Germline CDR1 SGHNT, CDR2 YYREEE (reference sequence). This CDR3 is 16 amino acids long. Losses at the gene ends were 3 bases for V and 3 bases for J; bases not matched to a gene: 8. This CDR3 reads CASSSPSGQGYNEQFF. CDR3 DNA sequence: TGTGCCAGCAGCTCACCCTCCGGACAGGGCTACAATGAGCAGTTCTTC.

The rearrangement links TRBV5-5 to TRBJ1-4, with 12 bases aligning to TRBD1. This CDR3 comprises 15 residues. Per the germline V gene, CDR1 is SGHKS and CDR2 is YYEKEE (reference sequence). V trimming: 4 bases; J trimming: 10 bases; junction bases outside the gene matches: 8. The CDR3 protein is CASSPGGQGARKLFF. CDR3 nucleotide sequence: TGTGCCAGCAGCCCCGGGGGACAGGGGGCGAGAAAACTGTTTTTT.

Only a few counts were recorded for this clone. The V call is TRBV15, the J call TRBJ2-7; 9 nucleotides match TRBD1. Losses at the gene ends were 2 bases for V and 4 bases for J; bases not matched to a gene: 6. Germline CDR1 LNHNV, CDR2 YYDKDF (reference sequence). CDR3 size: 15 residues. In DNA form, the CDR3 reads TGTGCCACCAGCAGACCGGGACAGGGTGGATACGAGCAGTACTTC. Its translation is CATSRPGQGGYEQYF.

V usage is TRBV18 and J usage is TRBJ2-2; 12 bases fit TRBD2. The V gene end was trimmed by 3 bases and the J gene end by 4 bases; junction bases not matched to a gene: 6. Germline CDR1 and CDR2: KGHSH and LQKENI. This CDR3 has 17 amino acids. CDR3 loop: CASSPLPGLAGTGELFF. CDR3 coding DNA: TGTGCCAGCTCACCTCTCCCGGGACTAGCGGGCACCGGGGAGCTGTTTTTT. Supplemented by reference TRBV18 and TRBJ2-2, the full variable domain reads NAGVMQNPRHLVRRRGQEARLRCSPMKGHSHVYWYRQLPEEGLKFMVYLQKENIIDESGMPKERFSAEFPKEGPSILRIQQVVRGDSAAYFCASSPLPGLAGTGELFFGEGSRLTVL.

The genes are TRBV30 and TRBJ1-3, with D tentatively TRBD1 (6 bases). V lost 8 bases, J lost 1 base, and 9 bases lay in between. CDR3 size: 12 residues. Per the germline V gene, CDR1 is GTSNPN and CDR2 is SVGIG (reference sequence). This CDR3 reads CAGGASGNTIYF. The DNA of the CDR3 is TGTGCCGGGGGGGCGTCTGGAAACACCATATATTTT.

The chain has TRBV7-8 and TRBJ2-7; tentatively, D is TRBD1 (5 bases). Germline V gene lookup returns CDR1 SGHVS and CDR2 FQNEAQ. V was pared by 3 bases and J by 3 bases, with 12 bases between. This CDR3 comprises 14 residues. The CDR3 region has the DNA TGTGCCAGCAGCTTCGACAGACCAGGCTACGAGCAGTACTTC. Protein product: CASSFDRPGYEQYF.

This clone occurred a few times. This chain connects TRBV5-5 to TRBJ1-2; D is unclear. The V end lost 2 bases, the J end lost 7 bases, and 6 bases lay between the germline ends. Looked up from germline, CDR1 is SGHKS and CDR2 is YYEKEE (reference sequence). The CDR3 is 11 amino acids. The CDR3 loop is CASSLVVGYTF. The DNA of the CDR3 is TGTGCCAGCAGCTTAGTAGTTGGCTACACCTTC.

The rearrangement links TRBV4-1 to TRBJ1-1; D is unresolved. The CDR3 extends over 15 amino acids. In germline, CDR1 is MGHRA, CDR2 YSYEKL. V was clipped by 0 bases and J by 1 base, with 9 bases between them. The CDR3 nucleotides read TGCGCCAGCAGCCAAGAACGGTCGGGGAACACTGAAGCTTTCTTT. Protein: CASSQERSGNTEAFF.